Following are 29 T cell receptor beta chains from one sample sequenced in a study of tumor-infiltrating lymphocytes in primary liver carcinoma. The authors made TCR beta cDNA from 500 to 600 ng total RNA with a constant-region primer. Amplification in three nested multiplex PCR rounds with slightly modified ARM-PCR gave rise to TCR beta libraries. Two initial PCR rounds of roughly 10 cycles each paired TRBV1-TRBV30 forward primers with a C-beta reverse primer. Each CDR3 protein is one row after TCRdb ran MiXCR on the multiplex PCR reads. Found here are about 64,000 distinct CDR3 sequences, about two thirds of them singletons; the top ten hold approximately 37%. The tissue used was unsorted bulk material of about 19-34 mg. RNA and DNA were co-extracted from it with the AllPrep DNA/RNA mini kit. Sequenced: liver tumor tissue from sampling region 4. Subset reported: tumor region T4, right-lateral pole. These receptors came from a man between 35 and 55 years old with primary liver carcinoma and hepatitis B virus infection.

The J gene is TRBJ2-7, the V gene TRBV7-7, with D perhaps being TRBD1 or TRBD2 (6 bases each). Germline lookup yields CDR1 SSHAT and CDR2 FNYEAQ (reference sequence). The CDR3 consists of 14 residues. This CDR3 is CATSRSTEGGEQYF. DNA of the CDR3: TGTGCGACCAGCCGGAGTACTGAGGGGGGCGAGCAGTACTTC.

This clonotype was detected a few times. The CDR3 region has the DNA TGCAGCGTTGATCTTTCTAGGACCAATATCAATGAGCAGTTCTTC. Translated: CSVDLSRTNINEQFF. The gene calls are TRBV29-1 and TRBJ2-1; no clear D. Germline V gene lookup returns CDR1 SQVTM and CDR2 ANQGSEA. Trimming shortened V by 3 bases and J by 6 bases, and 18 bases separated the two germline ends. The CDR3 extends over 15 amino acids.

Comment on this clonotype: One junction end disagrees with the germline gene, perhaps due to a read error. V usage is TRBV4-2 and J usage is TRBJ1-5; D remains ambiguous. CDR1 is LGHNA, CDR2 YNFKEQ, per germline. The CDR3 contains 15 residues. CDR3 in DNA: TGTGCTAGCAGCCAAAATTTACCGTCAAATCAGCCCCAGCATTTT. It yields the protein CASSQNLPSNQPQHF.

The J gene is TRBJ2-7, the V gene TRBV4-1; the match to TRBD2 covers 9 bases. Per the germline V gene, CDR1 is MGHRA and CDR2 is YSYEKL. This CDR3 spans 17 amino acids. CDR3 DNA sequence: TGCACCACCAGCCAACGGACTAGCGCCCGAGGGGCCTACGAGCAGTACTTC. As protein: CTTSQRTSARGAYEQYF.

Concerning this clonotype itself: One junction end disagrees with the germline gene, perhaps due to a read error. The J gene is TRBJ2-6, the V gene TRBV5-5, with 8 positions matching TRBD1. This CDR3 contains 17 residues. Per the germline V gene, CDR1 is SGHKS and CDR2 is YYEKEE (reference sequence). The CDR3 sequence: CASSVWTGLAGANVLAF. The CDR3 DNA is TGTGCCAGCAGCGTATGGACAGGGCTTGCTGGGGCCAACGTCCTGGCTTTC.

For this clonotype: A junction end diverges from the germline sequence, so it may reflect a read error. The chain recombines TRBV4-1 with TRBJ2-1; TRBD2 might be the D (6 bases). Germline lookup yields CDR1 MGHRA and CDR2 YSYEKL. The CDR3 is 15 amino acids. The DNA for the CDR3 is TGCGCCCGCAGCCAAGATGGACGGGAGCCAAATGAGCAATTCTTC. Its protein product is CARSQDGREPNEQFF.

This rearrangement joins TRBV29-1 to TRBJ2-7; 8 bases match TRBD2. Trimming at V came to 3 bases and at J to 4 bases, leaving 5 bases not matched to a gene. The CDR3 has 13 residues. Per the germline V gene, CDR1 is SQVTM and CDR2 is ANQGSEA. Written as DNA, the CDR3 is TGCAGCGTTGAGCCGGGACTAGGATACGAGCAGTACTTC. Protein product: CSVEPGLGYEQYF.

For this clonotype: One end of the junction does not line up with germline, which may come from a read error. The J gene is TRBJ2-4, the V gene TRBV7-9; D gene ambiguous. Germline assignment: CDR1 SEHNR and CDR2 FQNEAQ (reference sequence). The CDR3 consists of 11 residues. Here the CDR3 DNA reads TGTGCCAACAGCCCTCAGGACATTCAGTACTTC. Translation: CANSPQDIQYF.

V is TRBV29-1 and J is TRBJ2-1, with D possibly TRBD1 on 7 matching bases. Trimming stripped 6 bases from V and 3 bases from J, with 12 bases between. This CDR3 region has 13 residues. The germline gives CDR1 SQVTM, CDR2 ANQGSEA. The CDR3 sequence: CSVRQGGYNEQFF. The DNA of the CDR3 is TGCAGCGTCCGACAGGGAGGCTACAATGAGCAGTTCTTC.

The sample holds one count of this clonotype. This may stem from a read error, because a much larger clone lies one nucleotide away. J is TRBJ2-1 and V is TRBV29-1; 7 bases map to TRBD1. Losses at the gene ends were 7 bases for V and 3 bases for J; bases not matched to a gene: 9. The CDR3 loop spans 14 amino acids. Germline loops: CDR1 SQVTM, CDR2 ANQGSEA. The chain's CDR3 is CSGTCTGDYNEQFF. CDR3 nucleotide sequence: TGCAGCGGAACGTGTACAGGGGACTACAATGAGCAGTTCTTC.

A single count supports this clonotype. V and J are TRBV4-2 and TRBJ2-1; 7 nucleotides match TRBD2. Trimming removed 1 base from V and 4 bases from J; junction bases left unmatched: 10. CDR1 and CDR2 from the germline V gene are LGHNA and YNFKEQ. The length of the CDR3 is 17 residues. CDR3 sequence reads: CASSQAVASGRYNEQFF. CDR3 coding DNA: TGTGCCAGCAGCCAAGCAGTGGCTAGCGGAAGGTACAATGAGCAGTTCTTC.

With regard to this clonotype: This clone may be a read error of a much larger clone one base away. The gene calls are TRBV12-3 or TRBV12-4 and TRBJ1-1; a weak D match, TRBD1 (5 bases). This CDR3 contains 13 residues. CDR3 DNA sequence: TGTGCCTGCAGTTTTTCAGGGACCGCTGAAGCTTTCTTT. Its protein product is CACSFSGTAEAFF.

With respect to this clonotype: A read error may produce the germline difference seen at one junction end. The chain carries TRBV5-6 and TRBJ2-5, with 7 bases matching TRBD1. Per germline, CDR1 SGHDT and CDR2 YYEEEE. The CDR3 contains 16 residues. In nucleotides, the CDR3 is TGTGCCAGCAGCTATTTTCCGGGACAGAGGTTCGGGACCAAGTACTTC. Translation gives CASSYFPGQRFGTKYF.

A note on this clonotype: The CDR3 end shows no conserved phenylalanine or tryptophan, and so a read error is likely. This sequence joins TRBV29-1 and TRBJ1-5; the D gene is possibly TRBD1 (5 bases). Germline V gene sequence: CDR1 SQVTM, CDR2 ANQGSEA. The CDR3 has 14 residues. V lost 6 bases, J lost 6 bases, and 18 bases lay in between. CDR3 DNA sequence: TGCAGCGTCACCGAAGGACATACCGGTCAGCCCCAGCATTAT. Its protein product is CSVTEGHTGQPQHY.

Comment on this clonotype: One end of the junction fails to match germline, which may point to a read error. This chain joins TRBV5-5 and TRBJ2-1, with 8 bases matching TRBD1. The CDR3 contains 15 residues. CDR1 and CDR2 (germline): SGHKS, YYEKEE (reference sequence). CDR3 loop: CTNSPGQGSYNEQFF. CDR3 bases: TGTACCAACAGCCCTGGACAGGGTTCCTACAACGAGCAATTCTTC.

As to this clonotype: At one boundary the junction diverges from the germline segment, which might be a read error. This chain links TRBV29-1 with TRBJ1-5, with D possibly being TRBD1 (6 bases). This CDR3 has 13 residues. Germline CDR1 and CDR2: SQVTM and ANQGSEA. CDR3 loop: CSVIGQINQPHHF. CDR3 DNA sequence: TGCAGCGTTATCGGACAGATCAATCAGCCCCATCATTTT.

A word on this clonotype: The germline gene is not matched at one end of the junction; a read error may be the cause. V usage is TRBV6-2 or TRBV6-3 and J usage is TRBJ2-1; unclear D gene. CDR1 and CDR2 (germline): MNHEY, SVGEGT. The CDR3 spans 15 residues. In DNA form, the CDR3 reads TGTGCCAGCACTTTAATCCCAAGTTCCTACAATGAGCAGTTTTTC. Translating it yields CASTLIPSSYNEQFF.

About this clonotype: A read error may account for a junction end that differs from germline. The rearrangement joins TRBV6-6 to TRBJ2-3; D ambiguous. CDR3 length equals 16 residues. Germline CDR1 is MNHNY and CDR2 is SVGAGI (reference sequence). The CDR3 loop reads CTSSPIADGVTDTQYF. The CDR3 nucleotides read TGTACCAGCAGTCCCATCGCGGATGGAGTCACAGATACACAGTATTTT.

About this clonotype itself: An end of the junction differs from the germline gene, which may be a read error. CDR3 amino acids: CASNYGSVTDTQYF. CDR3 DNA: TGTGCCAGCAATTACGGCAGTGTGACAGATACGCAGTATTTT. The chain joins TRBV6-5 to TRBJ2-3; D is ambiguous. The germline V gene encodes CDR1 MNHEY and CDR2 SVGAGI. The CDR3 is 14 residues long.

Of note for this clonotype: A read error is possible here, since a much larger clone lies one base away. The rearrangement links TRBV7-3 to TRBJ2-7; possibly TRBD2 for D (6 bases). This CDR3 spans 15 amino acids. V lost 6 bases to trimming and J lost 2 bases, with 17 bases between them. Germline CDR1 SGHTA, CDR2 FQGTGA. In DNA, the CDR3 is TGTGCCAGCAGTCCCGCTAGCGAGAGGGCCTACGAGCAGTACTTC. It encodes CASSPASERAYEQYF.

To note about this clonotype: An end of the junction does not agree with germline; a read error may underlie this. The chain carries TRBV11-2 and TRBJ2-1, with D maybe TRBD2 (5 bases). This CDR3 comprises 16 residues. Looked up from germline, CDR1 is SGHAT and CDR2 is FQNNGV. The CDR3 sequence: CANSLDPEGSYNVQFF. CDR3 sequence (DNA): TGTGCCAACAGCTTAGATCCAGAGGGCTCCTACAATGTGCAGTTCTTC.

Of note for this clonotype: This may stem from a read error, because a much larger clone lies one nucleotide away. V usage is TRBV6-5 and J usage is TRBJ2-7; 7 bases fit TRBD1. There are 14 residues in the CDR3. Germline V gene data show CDR1 as MNHEY and CDR2 as SVGAGI. CDR3 sequence (DNA): TGTGTCAGCGCTCAATGGGGGACAGCCCTCGAGCAGTACTTC. Its protein product is CVSAQWGTALEQYF.

This clonotype was recorded only once. It is likely a read error, because the conserved phenylalanine at the end of the CDR3 is missing. The J gene is TRBJ2-5, the V gene TRBV11-2; D gene uncertain. The CDR3 runs 14 residues. Per the germline V gene, CDR1 is SGHAT and CDR2 is FQNNGV. The CDR3: CASILVSGQETQYS. CDR3 nucleotides: TGTGCCAGCATCTTAGTGTCAGGCCAAGAGACTCAGTACTCC.

This clonotype was seen ten or more times. The gene calls are TRBV7-9 and TRBJ2-1; D gene ambiguous. Per the germline V gene, CDR1 is SEHNR and CDR2 is FQNEAQ (reference sequence). The ends were cut back, 1 base at V and 2 bases at J, with 9 bases in the middle. The CDR3 sequence is 15 residues long. The CDR3 DNA sequence: TGTGCCAGCAGCTTAGAGTCGAACCCCTACAATGAGCAGTTCTTC. Translation: CASSLESNPYNEQFF.

Note on this clonotype: At one end, the junction sequence differs from germline, possibly due to a read error. This chain uses TRBV4-3 with TRBJ2-1; 10 nucleotides match TRBD2. Germline-derived CDR1 and CDR2 are LGHNA and YSLEER. The CDR3 runs 15 residues. CDR3 DNA: TGCGCAAGCAGCCACCTCGGACTAGCGGTCAGTGAGCAGTTCTTC. It encodes CASSHLGLAVSEQFF.

On this clonotype itself: The CDR3 does not close with the conserved phenylalanine or tryptophan, likely indicating a read error. The V gene is TRBV6-5, the J gene TRBJ1-6; 9 bases agree with TRBD1. CDR3 length: 17 amino acids. Germline-derived CDR1 and CDR2 are MNHEY and SVGAGI. Here the CDR3 reads CASSYSQPWTGDSPLHL. The CDR3, as DNA: TGTGCCAGCAGTTACTCTCAGCCTTGGACAGGGGATTCACCTCTCCACTTA.

Turning to this clonotype: Lacking the conserved final phenylalanine or tryptophan, this CDR3 likely reflects a read error. The chain is built from TRBV11-2 and TRBJ2-7; TRBD2 aligns across 8 bases. The CDR3 has 13 residues. Losses at the gene ends were 3 bases for V and 6 bases for J; bases not matched to a gene: 4. Germline V gives CDR1 SGHAT, CDR2 FQNNGV. The CDR3 DNA reads as TGTGCCAGCAGCTTTGGAGGGACTAGCGAGCAGTACCTC. It specifies CASSFGGTSEQYL.

As concerns this clonotype: Because it lacks the conserved phenylalanine or tryptophan at the end, this CDR3 is likely a read error. The chain has TRBV12-3 or TRBV12-4 and TRBJ1-5; D perhaps matches TRBD1 (6 bases). This CDR3 has 13 residues. DNA of the CDR3: TGTGCCAGTAGAGACAGGAACAATCAGCCTCAGCATATT. Amino acids: CASRDRNNQPQHI.

To note about this clonotype: Lacking the conserved final phenylalanine or tryptophan, this CDR3 likely reflects a read error. V gene TRBV28 combines with J gene TRBJ2-1; 7 nucleotides agree with TRBD1. V lost 6 bases, J lost 5 bases, and 19 bases stayed unmatched. The CDR3 spans 18 residues. In germline, CDR1 is MDHEN, CDR2 SYDVKM. The CDR3 is CASSRQGDEFSIDNEQFV. The CDR3 coding sequence is TGTGCCAGCAGCCGCCAGGGGGATGAATTTTCAATCGACAATGAGCAGTTCGTC.